This T cell receptor (beta chain) was found in a study of blood T cell repertoires in COVID-19. The wider study: There were acute and convalescent COVID-19 samples, and they came from the United States, Italy and Spain. Sources were T cells, B-cell-depleted T cells, or PBMCs; the material itself was cDNA or gDNA.

Authors' methods: Estimation of nucleated cell counts relied on the amplification of reference gene primers. This table comes from immunoSEQ multiplex PCR, and its TCRdb copy is limited to in-frame clones, with some not included. D and trimming were read from the DNA, whereas the V and J calls and clone size are those reported in that table. Of under 70,000 clones in the sample, more than 60% are singletons; the top ten hold around 14%. This CDR3 region has 18 residues. J was trimmed by 8 bases and V by 4 bases; bases with no gene match: 21. CDR1 and CDR2 (germline): SGDLS, YYNGEE. There are a few counts of this clone.

The origin of this receptor is a woman in her 70s with acute or convalescent COVID-19. Sequencing was done on a sample of peripheral blood. The chain employs TRBV9 and TRBJ2-3; 8 bases line up with TRBD2. The CDR3 nucleotides are TGTGCCAGCAGCCCCCAGGTGACCCTAGCGGGCCACGCTGTTACGCAGTATTTT. Amino acid sequence: CASSPQVTLAGHAVTQYF.